The next 14 T cell receptor beta chains were all read from a single sample in a study of response to subunit inactivated influenza vaccine. MiXCR, applied by TCRdb to the RT-PCR reads, yields one record per CDR3 protein. The table has roughly 760,000 distinct CDR3 sequences, 20% to 25% seen once; the top ten hold roughly 10%. This material consisted of PBMCs from blood, taken approximately 5 days after vaccination. The receptor source for this set is a man in his fifties who received an inactivated influenza vaccine.

This chain links TRBV10-2 with TRBJ1-6; D perhaps matches TRBD1 (5 bases). With 5 bases removed from V and 9 bases from J, the gap between germline ends came to 8 bases. The CDR3 runs 12 residues. CDR1 and CDR2 from the germline V gene are WSHSY and SAAADI. CDR3 sequence: CASSTGGSPLHF. For the CDR3, the DNA is TGCGCCAGCAGTACTGGGGGTTCACCCCTCCACTTT.

This chain connects TRBV3-1 to TRBJ2-6; tentatively, D is TRBD2 (5 bases). V lost 1 base to trimming and J lost 1 base, with 11 bases between them. Germline CDR1 LGHDT, CDR2 YNNKEL (reference sequence). The CDR3 totals 17 residues. The chain's CDR3 is CASSQGTRGSGANVLTF. In nucleotides, the CDR3 is TGTGCCAGCAGCCAAGGTACACGGGGATCTGGGGCCAACGTCCTGACTTTC.

The count of this clonotype is one. The chain carries TRBV28 and TRBJ2-7; D is uncertain. CDR3 length: 12 residues. Trimming took 2 bases from V and 2 from J, leaving 4 bases between them. Per germline, CDR1 MDHEN and CDR2 SYDVKM. The CDR3 protein is CASSLMPYEQYF. In DNA form, the CDR3 reads TGTGCCAGCAGTTTAATGCCCTACGAGCAGTACTTC.

A few counts support this clonotype. The chain has TRBV5-1 and TRBJ1-1; 8 bases fit TRBD1. Germline trimming cut 4 bases from V and 5 bases from J; bases unmatched to any gene: 10. The CDR3 extends over 15 amino acids. The germline gives CDR1 SGHRS, CDR2 YFSETQ. The CDR3 sequence: CASSPSGGAGTEAFF. The DNA for the CDR3 is TGCGCCAGCAGCCCCTCAGGGGGCGCGGGGACTGAAGCTTTCTTT.

This clonotype has ten or more counts. The chain carries TRBV5-1 and TRBJ2-1, with 8 bases matching TRBD1. CDR1 is SGHRS and CDR2 is YFSETQ in the germline V gene. Trimming cost V 6 bases and J 4 bases; bases outside gene matches: 12. This CDR3 has 16 residues. The CDR3: CASTSGGTVTYNEQFF. CDR3 sequence (DNA): TGCGCCAGCACCTCAGGGGGCACAGTTACGTACAATGAGCAGTTCTTC.

This clonotype appeared a few times. The chain combines TRBV12-3 or TRBV12-4 with TRBJ2-7; weak D call: TRBD2 (5 bases). The CDR3 contains 12 residues. Trimming removed 5 bases from V and 3 bases from J, with 8 bases in between. The CDR3 is CASSRTLYEQYF. CDR3 sequence (DNA): TGTGCCAGCAGTCGGACTCTCTACGAGCAGTACTTC.

Only a few counts were recorded for this clonotype. The rearrangement joins TRBV28 to TRBJ1-5; D is uncertain. The CDR3 extends over 16 amino acids. In germline, CDR1 is MDHEN, CDR2 SYDVKM. Trimming removed 7 bases from V and 1 base from J, with 17 bases in between. CDR3 coding DNA: TGTGCCAGCACCAACCACGTCCGTCTGAGCAATCAGCCCCAGCATTTT. As protein: CASTNHVRLSNQPQHF.

This chain joins TRBV11-2 and TRBJ2-6; D unclear. Trimming took off 1 base at V and 1 base at J, with 17 bases between the two ends. Germline V gene data show CDR1 as SGHAT and CDR2 as FQNNGV. This CDR3 spans 19 amino acids. In DNA form, the CDR3 reads TGTGCCAGCAGCTTAGTTGGGTGGGGAATGGGATCTGGGGCCAACGTCCTGACTTTC. This encodes CASSLVGWGMGSGANVLTF.

This clonotype was seen only a few times. The V and J genes are TRBV25-1 and TRBJ2-1; 7 positions match TRBD1. The germline V gene encodes CDR1 MGHDK and CDR2 SYGVNS. V shed 3 bases, J shed 9 bases, and the junction held 2 bases outside the gene matches. The length of the CDR3 is 12 residues. CDR3 nucleotide sequence: TGTGCCAGCAGTGAGACAGGGCTTGAGCAGTTCTTC. Its protein product is CASSETGLEQFF.

This clonotype was picked up a small number of times. V is TRBV29-1 and J is TRBJ2-7; TRBD1 matches at 8 bases. CDR3 length: 14 amino acids. V gave up 3 bases and J gave up 4 bases; unmatched junction bases: 8. The germline gives CDR1 SQVTM, CDR2 ANQGSEA. The DNA of the CDR3 is TGCAGCGTTGAGCCCGGACAGGGCGGATACGAGCAGTACTTC. Encoded protein: CSVEPGQGGYEQYF.

The V and J genes are TRBV6-2 or TRBV6-3 and TRBJ2-7; TRBD2 agrees at 8 bases. CDR3 length equals 14 residues. The germline CDR1 and CDR2 sequences are MNHEY and SVGEGT. Losses at the gene ends were 6 bases for V and 5 bases for J; bases not matched to a gene: 9. CDR3 amino acids: CASRPTSGFDEQYF. The CDR3 DNA reads as TGTGCCAGCAGACCAACTAGCGGATTCGACGAGCAGTACTTC.

V gene TRBV15 combines with J gene TRBJ1-5, with a weak D call TRBD1 (5 bases). The germline V gene has CDR1 LNHNV and CDR2 YYDKDF (reference sequence). The ends were cut back, 1 base at V and 6 bases at J, with 13 bases in the middle. The CDR3 has 15 residues. The chain's CDR3 is CATSRGLGDTQPQHF. In DNA, the CDR3 is TGTGCCACCAGCAGAGGTTTGGGGGATACTCAGCCCCAGCATTTT. The full variable domain, in which reference TRBV15 and TRBJ1-5 provide the parts outside the CDR3, is DAMVIQNPRYQVTQFGKPVTLSCSQTLNHNVMYWYQQKSSQAPKLLFHYYDKDFNNEADTPDNFQSRRPNTSFCFLDIRSPGLGDTAMYLCATSRGLGDTQPQHFGDGTRLSIL.

This clonotype was detected a few times. The V and J genes are TRBV2 and TRBJ2-1, with D possibly being TRBD1 (5 bases). CDR1 SNHLY and CDR2 FYNNEI come from the germline V gene. This CDR3 region has 14 residues. V dropped 7 bases and J dropped 0 bases, with 10 bases sitting between them. The CDR3 loop reads CASTRQNSYNEQFF. CDR3 nucleotide sequence: TGTGCCAGCACCAGACAGAACTCCTACAATGAGCAGTTCTTC. The full variable domain, rest sourced from reference TRBV2 and TRBJ2-1, is EPEVTQTPSHQVTQMGQEVILRCVPISNHLYFYWYRQILGQKVEFLVSFYNNEISEKSEIFDDQFSVERPDGSNFTLKIRSTKLEDSAMYFCASTRQNSYNEQFFGPGTRLTVL.

This clonotype occurred many times. The chain combines TRBV28 with TRBJ1-1; D might be TRBD1 (6 bases). Germline V CDR1 and CDR2: MDHEN, SYDVKM. The CDR3 covers 14 residues. V lost 2 bases to trimming and J lost 4 bases, with 11 bases between them. In nucleotides, the CDR3 is TGTGCCAGCAGTTTAGGGGGGGCGGGCACTGAAGCTTTCTTT. It is translated as CASSLGGAGTEAFF.